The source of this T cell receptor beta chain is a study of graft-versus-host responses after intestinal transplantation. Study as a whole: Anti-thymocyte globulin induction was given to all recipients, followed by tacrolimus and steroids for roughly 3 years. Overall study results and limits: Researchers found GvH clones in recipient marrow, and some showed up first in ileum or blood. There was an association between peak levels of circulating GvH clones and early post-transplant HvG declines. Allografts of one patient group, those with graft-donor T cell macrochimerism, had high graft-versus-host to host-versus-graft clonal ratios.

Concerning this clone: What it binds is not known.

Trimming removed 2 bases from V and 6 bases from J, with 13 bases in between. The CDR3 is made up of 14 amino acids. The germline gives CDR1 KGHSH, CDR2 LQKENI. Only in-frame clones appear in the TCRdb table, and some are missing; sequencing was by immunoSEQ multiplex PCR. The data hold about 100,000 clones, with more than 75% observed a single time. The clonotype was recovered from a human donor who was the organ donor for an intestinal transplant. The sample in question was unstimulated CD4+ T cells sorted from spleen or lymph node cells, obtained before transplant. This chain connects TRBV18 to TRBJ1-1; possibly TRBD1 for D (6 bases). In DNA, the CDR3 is TGTGCCAGCTCACCAAATAGGGGGTGGGCTGAAGCTTTCTTT. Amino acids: CASSPNRGWAEAFF.